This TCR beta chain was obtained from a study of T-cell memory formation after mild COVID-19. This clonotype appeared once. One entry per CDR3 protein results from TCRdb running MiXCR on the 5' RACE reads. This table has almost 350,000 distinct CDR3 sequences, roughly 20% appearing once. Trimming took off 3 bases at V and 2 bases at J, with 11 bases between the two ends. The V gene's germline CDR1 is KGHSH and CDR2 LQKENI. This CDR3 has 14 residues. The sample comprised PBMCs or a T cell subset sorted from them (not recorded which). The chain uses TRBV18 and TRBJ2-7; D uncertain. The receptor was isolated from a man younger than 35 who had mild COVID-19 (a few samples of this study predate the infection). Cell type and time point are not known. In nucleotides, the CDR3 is TGTGCCAGCTCACCTTCGACGAATCCCTACGAGCAGTACTTC. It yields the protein CASSPSTNPYEQYF.